The sequence of this T cell receptor (beta chain) was determined in a study of T cell responses to AZD1222 COVID-19 vaccine. Germline V gene sequence: CDR1 KGHDR, CDR2 SFDVKD. The V end was cut by 4 bases, the J end by 0 bases, with 13 bases between. The CDR3 is 16 amino acids. Clones were sequenced by immunoSEQ multiplex PCR, and TCRdb holds only the in-frame ones, with some missing. Of over 85,000 clones in the sample, around 93% were seen once. The origin of this receptor is an adult in good health. The genes are TRBV24-1 and TRBJ2-3; D is undetermined. The sample consisted of peripheral blood, taken on day 0 of AZD1222 vaccination. The CDR3 region has the DNA TGTGCCACCAGTGACCCCCCGCAGTCTAGCACAGATACGCAGTATTTT. Translating it yields CATSDPPQSSTDTQYF.